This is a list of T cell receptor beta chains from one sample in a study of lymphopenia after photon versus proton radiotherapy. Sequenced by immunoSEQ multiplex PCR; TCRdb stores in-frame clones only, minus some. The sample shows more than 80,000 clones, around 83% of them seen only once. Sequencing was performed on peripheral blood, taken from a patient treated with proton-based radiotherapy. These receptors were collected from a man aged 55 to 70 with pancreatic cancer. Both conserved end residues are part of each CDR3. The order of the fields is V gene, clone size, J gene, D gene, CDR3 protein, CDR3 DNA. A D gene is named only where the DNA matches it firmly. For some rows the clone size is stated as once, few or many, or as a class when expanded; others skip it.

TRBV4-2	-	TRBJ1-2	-	CASSKTDVFGYTF	TGTGCCAGCAGCAAGACCGACGTTTTTGGCTACACCTTC
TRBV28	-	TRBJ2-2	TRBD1	CASSSPGNGAGGNTGELFF	TGTGCCAGCAGTTCTCCGGGCAACGGGGCAGGGGGGAACACCGGGGAGCTGTTTTTT
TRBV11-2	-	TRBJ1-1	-	CASSLIPGSLNTEAFF	TGTGCCAGCAGCTTAATCCCAGGATCCCTGAACACTGAAGCTTTCTTT
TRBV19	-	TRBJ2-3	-	CASSRPTLGVPDTQYF	TGTGCCAGTAGTAGACCCACCCTAGGGGTCCCAGATACGCAGTATTTT
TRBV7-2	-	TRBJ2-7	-	CASSPTLQPSYEQYF	TGTGCCAGCAGCCCCACTCTCCAGCCCTCCTACGAGCAGTACTTC
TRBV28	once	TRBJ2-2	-	CAAWGRITGELFF	TGTGCCGCGTGGGGGCGTATCACCGGGGAGCTGTTTTTT
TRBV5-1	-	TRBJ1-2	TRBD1	CASSLAGTGGGGYTF	TGCGCCAGCAGCTTGGCCGGGACAGGGGGTGGTGGCTACACCTTC
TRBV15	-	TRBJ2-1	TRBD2	CATSRGEREGQFF	TGTGCCACCAGCAGGGGGGAGCGGGAGGGCCAGTTCTTC
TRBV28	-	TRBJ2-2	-	CASSSPGQNTGELFF	TGTGCCAGCAGCTCCCCGGGACAGAACACCGGGGAGCTGTTTTTT
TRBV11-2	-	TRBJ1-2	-	CASRPGEGFPGYTF	TGTGCCAGCAGACCTGGGGAGGGGTTCCCTGGCTACACCTTC
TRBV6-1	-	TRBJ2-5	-	CASSEESNGPFKTQYF	TGTGCCAGCAGTGAAGAATCAAACGGACCCTTCAAAACCCAGTACTTC
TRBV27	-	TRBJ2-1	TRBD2	CASRTSGRNEQFF	TGTGCCAGCAGGACTAGCGGGAGGAATGAGCAGTTCTTC
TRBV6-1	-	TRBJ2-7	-	CASSTQGSNNEQYF	TGTGCCAGCAGTACACAGGGTAGTAATAACGAGCAGTACTTC
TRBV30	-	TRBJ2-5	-	CAWSPPGSRKETQYF	TGTGCCTGGAGTCCGCCGGGATCCCGAAAGGAGACCCAGTACTTC
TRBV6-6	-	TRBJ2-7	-	CASSSVLDSYEQYF	TGTGCCAGCAGTTCCGTCCTCGACTCCTACGAGCAGTACTTC
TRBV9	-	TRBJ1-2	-	CASSVTDGQGSGGYTF	TGTGCCAGCAGCGTAACAGACGGGCAGGGGAGCGGGGGCTACACCTTC
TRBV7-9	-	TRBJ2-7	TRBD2	CASSIDGRAGGEQYF	TGTGCCAGCAGCATAGACGGGAGGGCCGGGGGCGAGCAGTACTTC
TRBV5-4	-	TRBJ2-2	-	CASSLFQSTGELFF	TGTGCCAGCAGCTTGTTCCAGAGCACCGGGGAGCTGTTTTTT
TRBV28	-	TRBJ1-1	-	CASSFHEDTEAFF	TGTGCCAGCAGTTTCCATGAGGACACTGAAGCTTTCTTT
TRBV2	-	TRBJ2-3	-	CASSPPFTDTQYF	TGTGCCAGCAGTCCGCCGTTCACAGATACGCAGTATTTT
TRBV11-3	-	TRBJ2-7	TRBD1	CASSYRGVLYEQYF	TGTGCCAGCAGCTACAGGGGCGTTCTCTACGAGCAGTACTTC
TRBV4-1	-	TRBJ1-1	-	CASSQGGRGRF	TGCGCCAGCAGCCAAGGAGGGCGGGGGCGATTT
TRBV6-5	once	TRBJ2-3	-	CASGESSAPVVTQYF	TGTGCCAGCGGCGAGTCTAGCGCCCCGGTCGTAACGCAGTATTTT
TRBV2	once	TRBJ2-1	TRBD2	CASRPRLAGGGNEQFF	TGTGCCAGCAGGCCCCGACTAGCGGGAGGAGGCAATGAGCAGTTCTTC
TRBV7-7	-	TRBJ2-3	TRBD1	CASSKGQLNTQYF	TGTGCTAGCAGCAAGGGACAGCTGAATACGCAGTATTTT
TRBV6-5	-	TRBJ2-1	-	CASSVRGAGNNEQFF	TGTGCCAGCAGTGTCAGGGGTGCGGGGAACAATGAGCAGTTCTTC
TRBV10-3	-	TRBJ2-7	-	CAISETAGTSAEQYF	TGTGCCATCAGTGAGACGGCCGGGACAAGCGCCGAGCAGTACTTC
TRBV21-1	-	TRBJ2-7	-	CASSTRVRLATDEQYF	TGTGCCAGCAGCACGAGGGTGAGACTAGCGACTGACGAGCAGTACTTC
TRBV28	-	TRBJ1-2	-	CASSLSGTLSVGGYTF	TGTGCCAGCAGTTTATCCGGGACACTTTCGGTCGGTGGCTACACCTTC
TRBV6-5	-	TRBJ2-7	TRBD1	CASSLTGTGLAEQYF	TGTGCCAGCAGTTTAACCGGGACAGGGCTCGCCGAGCAGTACTTC
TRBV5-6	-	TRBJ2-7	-	CASSLVTKRDSYEQYF	TGTGCCAGCAGCTTGGTGACAAAGAGGGATTCCTACGAGCAGTACTTC
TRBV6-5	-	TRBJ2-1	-	CASSQTSYSYNEQFF	TGTGCCAGCAGTCAGACTAGTTACTCCTACAATGAGCAGTTCTTC
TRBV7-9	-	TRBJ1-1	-	CASSRDRVKTYTEAFF	TGTGCCAGCAGCCGTGACCGGGTTAAAACGTACACTGAAGCTTTCTTT
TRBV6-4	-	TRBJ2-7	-	CASKDTNRDEGPSYEQYF	TGTGCCAGCAAAGACACAAACAGGGACGAGGGCCCTTCCTACGAGCAGTACTTC
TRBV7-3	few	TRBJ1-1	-	CASSSDVNTEAFF	TGTGCCAGCAGCTCGGACGTGAACACTGAAGCTTTCTTT
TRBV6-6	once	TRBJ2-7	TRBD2	CASSGRGTGEQYF	TGTGCCAGCAGTGGGCGGGGGACCGGTGAGCAGTACTTC
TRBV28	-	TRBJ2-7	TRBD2	CASSSRDYPFLEQYF	TGTGCCAGCAGCTCTCGGGACTACCCTTTTCTGGAGCAGTACTTC
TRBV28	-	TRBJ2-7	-	CAEGRSNSYEQYF	TGTGCCGAGGGCAGGTCCAACTCCTACGAGCAGTACTTC
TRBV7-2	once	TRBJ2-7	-	CASSVPPGGTVNGHEPYF	TGTGCCAGCAGCGTACCGCCGGGGGGGACAGTAAATGGGCACGAGCCGTACTTC
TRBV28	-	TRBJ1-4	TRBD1	CASNRGFNEKLFF	TGTGCCAGCAACAGGGGATTTAATGAAAAACTGTTTTTT
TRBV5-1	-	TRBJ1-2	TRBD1	CASSPGHRARQGGYTF	TGCGCCAGCAGCCCCGGCCACAGGGCGCGACAGGGTGGCTACACCTTC
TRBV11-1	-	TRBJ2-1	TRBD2	CASAPREGSNEQFF	TGTGCCAGCGCCCCCCGGGAGGGGTCCAATGAGCAGTTCTTC
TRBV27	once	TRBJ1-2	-	CASSALTGPVYGYTF	TGTGCCAGCAGTGCCCTAACAGGACCTGTATATGGCTACACCTTC
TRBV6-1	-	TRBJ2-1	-	CASSALYRLGLRDEQFF	TGTGCCAGCAGTGCTCTATACAGACTGGGGTTGAGGGATGAGCAGTTCTTC
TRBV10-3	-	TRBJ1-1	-	CAISEVGDTEAFF	TGTGCCATCAGTGAGGTAGGGGATACTGAAGCTTTCTTT
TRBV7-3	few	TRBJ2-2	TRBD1	CASSSTGADTGELFF	TGTGCCAGCAGCTCGACAGGGGCCGACACCGGGGAGCTGTTTTTT
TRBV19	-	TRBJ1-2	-	CASSIDQQAANYGYTF	TGTGCCAGTAGTATAGATCAGCAGGCCGCTAACTATGGCTACACCTTC
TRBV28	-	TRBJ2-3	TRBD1	CASLPGTGLQDTQYF	TGTGCCAGTTTACCCGGGACAGGGCTTCAAGATACGCAGTATTTT
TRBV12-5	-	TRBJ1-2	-	CASGLVRGFYGYTF	TGTGCTAGTGGTTTGGTAAGGGGTTTCTATGGCTACACCTTC
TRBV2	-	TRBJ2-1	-	CASSPSPQGEQFF	TGTGCCAGCAGTCCTTCGCCCCAAGGTGAGCAGTTCTTC
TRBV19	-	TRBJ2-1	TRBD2	CASSPTGTSGYNEQFF	TGTGCCAGTAGCCCGACCGGGACTAGCGGATACAATGAGCAGTTCTTC
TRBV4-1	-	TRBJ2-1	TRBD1	CASSQAGGPPYNEQFF	TGCGCCAGCAGCCAGGCAGGGGGTCCCCCCTACAATGAGCAGTTCTTC